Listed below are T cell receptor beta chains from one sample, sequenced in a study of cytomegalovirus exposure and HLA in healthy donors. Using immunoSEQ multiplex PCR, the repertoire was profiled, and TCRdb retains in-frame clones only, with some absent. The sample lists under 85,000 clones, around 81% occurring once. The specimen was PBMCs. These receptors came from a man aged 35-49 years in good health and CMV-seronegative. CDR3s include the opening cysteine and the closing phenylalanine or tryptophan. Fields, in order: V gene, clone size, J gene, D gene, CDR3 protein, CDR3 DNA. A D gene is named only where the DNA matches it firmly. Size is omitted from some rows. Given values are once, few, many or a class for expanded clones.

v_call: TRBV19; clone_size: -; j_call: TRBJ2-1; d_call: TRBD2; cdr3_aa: CASSSIREGRSEQFF; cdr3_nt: TGTGCCAGTAGCAGCATACGGGAGGGCCGTAGTGAGCAGTTCTTC
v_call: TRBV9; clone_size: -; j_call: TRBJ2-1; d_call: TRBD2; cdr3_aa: CASSVGAGGPYEQFF; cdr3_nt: TGTGCCAGCAGCGTAGGTGCGGGAGGGCCCTATGAGCAGTTCTTC
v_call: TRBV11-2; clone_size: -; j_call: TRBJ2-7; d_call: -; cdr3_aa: CASSLQPGNYEQYF; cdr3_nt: TGTGCCAGCAGCTTACAGCCAGGGAACTACGAGCAGTACTTC
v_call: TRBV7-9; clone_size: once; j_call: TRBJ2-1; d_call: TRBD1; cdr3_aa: CASSLGTGSSSYNEQFF; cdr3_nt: TGTGCCAGCAGCTTAGGGACAGGGTCGAGCTCCTACAATGAGCAGTTCTTC
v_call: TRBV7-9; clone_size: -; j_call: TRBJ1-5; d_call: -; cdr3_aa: CASSSGSGQPQHF; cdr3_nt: TGTGCCAGCAGCTCTGGATCCGGGCAGCCCCAGCATTTT
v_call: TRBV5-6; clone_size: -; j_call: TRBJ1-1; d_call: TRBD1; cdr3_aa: CASRLEKGQGSTEAFF; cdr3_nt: TGTGCCAGCAGATTAGAAAAGGGACAGGGTTCCACTGAAGCTTTCTTT
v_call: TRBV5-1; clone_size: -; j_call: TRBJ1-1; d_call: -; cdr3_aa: CASSSQGDTEAFF; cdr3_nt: TGCGCCAGCAGCTCACAGGGTGACACTGAAGCTTTCTTT
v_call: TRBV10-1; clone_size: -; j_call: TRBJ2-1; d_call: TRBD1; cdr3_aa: CASSDRQGSYNEQFF; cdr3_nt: TGCGCCAGCAGTGATAGACAGGGATCCTACAATGAGCAGTTCTTC
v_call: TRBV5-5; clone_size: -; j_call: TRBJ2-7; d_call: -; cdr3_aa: CASSSGFGREQYF; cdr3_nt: TGTGCCAGCAGTTCGGGTTTCGGTAGGGAGCAGTACTTC
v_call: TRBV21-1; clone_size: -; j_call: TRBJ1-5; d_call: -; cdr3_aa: CASSPEAQHF; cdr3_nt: TGTGCCAGCAGCCCCGAGGCCCAGCATTTT
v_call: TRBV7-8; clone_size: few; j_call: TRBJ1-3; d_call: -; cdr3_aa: CASSSVPGNTIYF; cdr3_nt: TGTGCCAGCAGCTCGGTTCCTGGAAACACCATATATTTT
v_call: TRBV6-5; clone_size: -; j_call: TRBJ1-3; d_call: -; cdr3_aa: CASSNRAGNTIYF; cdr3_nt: TGTGCCAGCTCAAACAGGGCTGGAAACACCATATATTTT
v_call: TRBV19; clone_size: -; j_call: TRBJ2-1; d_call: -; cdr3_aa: CASSFERWEQFF; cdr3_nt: TGTGCCAGTAGCTTCGAGCGTTGGGAGCAGTTCTTC
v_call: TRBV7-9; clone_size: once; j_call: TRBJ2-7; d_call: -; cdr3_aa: CASSPLESVSYEQYF; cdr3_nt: TGTGCCAGCAGCCCCCTCGAATCGGTTTCCTACGAGCAGTACTTC
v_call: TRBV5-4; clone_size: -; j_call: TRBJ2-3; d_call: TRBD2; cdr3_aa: CASSLVSSGRFGGDTQYF; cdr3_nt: TGTGCCAGCAGCTTGGTTTCTAGCGGGCGTTTCGGAGGAGATACGCAGTATTTT
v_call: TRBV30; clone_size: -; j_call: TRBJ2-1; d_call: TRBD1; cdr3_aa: CAWTKVPGQMPYNEQFF; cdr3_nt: TGTGCCTGGACCAAAGTCCCGGGACAGATGCCCTACAATGAGCAGTTCTTC
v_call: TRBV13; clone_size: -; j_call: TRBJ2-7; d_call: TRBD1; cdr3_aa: CASSLEGLQGNEQYF; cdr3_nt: TGTGCCAGCAGCTTAGAAGGCTTACAGGGGAACGAGCAGTACTTC
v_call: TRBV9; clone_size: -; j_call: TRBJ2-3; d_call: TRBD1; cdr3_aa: CASSVSQGTDTQYF; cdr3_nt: TGTGCCAGCAGCGTATCACAGGGGACAGATACGCAGTATTTT
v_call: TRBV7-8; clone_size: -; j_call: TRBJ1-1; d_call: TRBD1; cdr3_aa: CASSFGDRMNTEAFF; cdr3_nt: TGTGCCAGCAGCTTCGGGGACAGGATGAACACTGAAGCTTTCTTT
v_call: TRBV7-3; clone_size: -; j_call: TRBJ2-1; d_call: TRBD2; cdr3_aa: CASSLIGGGAYNEQFF; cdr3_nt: TGTGCCAGCAGCTTAATCGGCGGGGGGGCCTACAATGAGCAGTTCTTC
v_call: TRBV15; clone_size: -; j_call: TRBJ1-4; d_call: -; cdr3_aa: CATSRELQGGAEKLFF; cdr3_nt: TGTGCCACCAGCAGAGAATTGCAGGGCGGCGCTGAAAAACTGTTTTTT
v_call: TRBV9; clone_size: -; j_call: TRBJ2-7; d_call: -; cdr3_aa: CASSSQGAEQYF; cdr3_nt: TGTGCCAGCAGCTCCCAAGGGGCCGAGCAGTACTTC